This T cell receptor (beta chain) was identified during a study of blood T cells in healthy people across ages. Turning to the study itself: Template switching recovered approximately one barcoded beta molecule for every two T cells. Whole-study findings and limits: For the donors, CMV status was unknown and possibly confounded expanded clonotype changes.

Peripheral blood, approximately 10 milliliters per donor, was collected. This clonotype has a single count. Antigen: not known. Combining a sample-barcoded 5' primer with a J-beta primer mix, a second PCR ran for roughly 6 to 12 cycles. From the 5' RACE reads, TCRdb called clonotypes with MiXCR, one entry per CDR3 protein. Seen here are around 780,000 distinct CDR3 sequences, about 61% observed once, and the top ten hold around 25%. V was cut by 1 base and J by 6 bases, with 16 bases left in between. Germline lookup yields CDR1 SGHVS and CDR2 FQNEAQ. The CDR3 runs to 17 residues. The chain employs TRBV7-8 and TRBJ1-6; D uncertain. This clonotype was sampled from a man in his forties or fifties in good health. Sequencing was done on a sample of blood. For the CDR3, the DNA is TGTGCCAGCAGCTTAGTTGAACTGGGGAATATTAATTCACCCCTCCACTTT. It yields the protein CASSLVELGNINSPLHF.